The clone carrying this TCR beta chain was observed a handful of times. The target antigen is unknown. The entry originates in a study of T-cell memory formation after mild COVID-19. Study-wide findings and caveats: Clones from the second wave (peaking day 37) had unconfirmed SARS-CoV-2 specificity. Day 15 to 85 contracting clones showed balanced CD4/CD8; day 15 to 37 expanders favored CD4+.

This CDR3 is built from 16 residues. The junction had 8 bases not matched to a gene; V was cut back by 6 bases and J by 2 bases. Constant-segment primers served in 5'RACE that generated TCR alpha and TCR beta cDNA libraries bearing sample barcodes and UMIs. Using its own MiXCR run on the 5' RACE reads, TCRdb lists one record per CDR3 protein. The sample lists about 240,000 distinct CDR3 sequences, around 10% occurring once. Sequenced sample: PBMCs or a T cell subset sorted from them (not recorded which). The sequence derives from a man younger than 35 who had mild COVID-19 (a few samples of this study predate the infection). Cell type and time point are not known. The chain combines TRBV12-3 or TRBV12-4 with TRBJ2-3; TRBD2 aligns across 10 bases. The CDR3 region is CASRLPGLAATDTQYF. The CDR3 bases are TGTGCCAGCAGACTGCCCGGACTAGCGGCCACAGATACGCAGTATTTT.